This T cell receptor beta chain came from a study of blood T cell repertoires in COVID-19. Study information: Donors in the United States, Italy and Spain gave samples during acute or convalescent COVID-19. The cDNA or gDNA used as material had been derived from T cells, B-cell-depleted T cells, or PBMCs.

CDR1 SGHAT and CDR2 FQNNGV come from the germline V gene. The germline V and J ends were trimmed by 2 bases and 2 bases, with 10 bases remaining between them. This CDR3 comprises 14 residues. In the original processing: Reference gene primer amplification gave nucleated cell count estimates. The assay was immunoSEQ multiplex PCR, and TCRdb's table has in-frame clones only and misses some. The DNA gave D and trimming, while V, J and clone size come from that table. The sample lists over 100,000 clones; nearly 70% were seen once. This receptor was taken from a woman in her seventies with acute or convalescent COVID-19. Sequenced: peripheral blood. V is TRBV11-2 and J is TRBJ2-7; possible D gene TRBD2, 5 bases. CDR3 protein: CASSLPGLPYEQYF. CDR3 nucleotide sequence: TGTGCCAGCAGCTTACCCGGACTCCCCTACGAGCAGTACTTC.